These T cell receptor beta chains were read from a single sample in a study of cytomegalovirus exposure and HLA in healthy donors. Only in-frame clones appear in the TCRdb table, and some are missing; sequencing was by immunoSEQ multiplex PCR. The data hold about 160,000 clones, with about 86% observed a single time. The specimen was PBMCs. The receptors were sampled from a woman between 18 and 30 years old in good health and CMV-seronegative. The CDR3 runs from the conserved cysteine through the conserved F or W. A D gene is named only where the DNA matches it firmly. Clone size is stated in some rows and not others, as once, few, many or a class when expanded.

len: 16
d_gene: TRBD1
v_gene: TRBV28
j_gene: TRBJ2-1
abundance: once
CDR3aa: CASSSIKGTGVNEQFF
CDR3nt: TGTGCCAGCAGTTCCATCAAAGGGACAGGGGTTAATGAGCAGTTCTTC

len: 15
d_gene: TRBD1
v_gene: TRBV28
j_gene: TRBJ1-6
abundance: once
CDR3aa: CASSSRGNNNSPLHF
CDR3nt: TGTGCCAGCAGTTCCAGGGGGAATAACAATTCACCCCTCCACTTT

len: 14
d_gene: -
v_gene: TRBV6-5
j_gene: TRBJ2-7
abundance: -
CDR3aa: CASTRGLGTYEQYF
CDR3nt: TGTGCCAGCACGAGGGGGTTGGGAACCTACGAGCAGTACTTC

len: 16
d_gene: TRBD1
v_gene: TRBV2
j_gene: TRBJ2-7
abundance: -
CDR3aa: CASSEAGTGVSYEQYF
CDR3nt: TGTGCCAGCAGTGAAGCTGGGACAGGGGTCTCCTACGAGCAGTACTTC

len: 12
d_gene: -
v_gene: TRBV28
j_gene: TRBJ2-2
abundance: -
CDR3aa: CASSPNSRRLFF
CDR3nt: TGTGCCAGCAGTCCCAATTCTAGGCGGCTGTTTTTT

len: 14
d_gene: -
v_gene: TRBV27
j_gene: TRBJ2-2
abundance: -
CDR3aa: CASSLEGNTGELFF
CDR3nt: TGTGCCAGCAGTTTAGAGGGGAACACCGGGGAGCTGTTTTTT

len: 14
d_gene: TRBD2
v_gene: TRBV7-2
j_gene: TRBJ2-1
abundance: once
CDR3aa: CASSLRTSYNEQFF
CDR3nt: TGTGCCAGCAGCTTAAGGACTAGCTACAATGAGCAGTTCTTC

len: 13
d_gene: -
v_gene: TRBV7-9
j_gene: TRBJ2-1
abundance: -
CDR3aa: CASSREMYNEQFF
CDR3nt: TGTGCCAGCAGCCGTGAGATGTACAATGAGCAGTTCTTC

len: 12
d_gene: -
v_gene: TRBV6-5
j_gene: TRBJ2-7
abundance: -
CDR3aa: CASGPDSYEQYF
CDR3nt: TGTGCCAGCGGCCCAGACTCCTACGAGCAGTACTTC

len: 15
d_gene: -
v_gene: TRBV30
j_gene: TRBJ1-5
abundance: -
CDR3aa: CAWSVRRGVNQPQHF
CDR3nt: TGTGCCTGGAGTGTACGCAGGGGTGTCAATCAGCCCCAGCATTTT

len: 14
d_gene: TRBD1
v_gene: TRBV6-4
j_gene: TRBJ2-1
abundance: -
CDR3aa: CASSASGGNDEQFF
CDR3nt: TGTGCCAGCAGTGCGTCAGGGGGAAACGATGAGCAGTTCTTC

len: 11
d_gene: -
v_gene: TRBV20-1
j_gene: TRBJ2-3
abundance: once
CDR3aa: CSASEGNTQYF
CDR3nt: TGCAGTGCTAGTGAGGGAAATACGCAGTATTTT

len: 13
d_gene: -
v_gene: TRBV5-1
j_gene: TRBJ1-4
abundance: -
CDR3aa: CASSSSFSEKLFF
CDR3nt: TGCGCCAGCAGCAGCTCGTTTTCTGAAAAACTGTTTTTT

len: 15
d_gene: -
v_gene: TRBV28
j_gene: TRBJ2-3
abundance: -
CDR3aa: CASSPRLHRTDTQYF
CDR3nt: TGTGCCAGCAGTCCCCGACTCCACCGTACAGATACGCAGTATTTT

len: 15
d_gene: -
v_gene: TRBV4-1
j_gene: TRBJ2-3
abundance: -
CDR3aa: CASSPQRNMEDTQYF
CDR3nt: TGCGCCAGCAGCCCACAGCGGAATATGGAAGATACGCAGTATTTT